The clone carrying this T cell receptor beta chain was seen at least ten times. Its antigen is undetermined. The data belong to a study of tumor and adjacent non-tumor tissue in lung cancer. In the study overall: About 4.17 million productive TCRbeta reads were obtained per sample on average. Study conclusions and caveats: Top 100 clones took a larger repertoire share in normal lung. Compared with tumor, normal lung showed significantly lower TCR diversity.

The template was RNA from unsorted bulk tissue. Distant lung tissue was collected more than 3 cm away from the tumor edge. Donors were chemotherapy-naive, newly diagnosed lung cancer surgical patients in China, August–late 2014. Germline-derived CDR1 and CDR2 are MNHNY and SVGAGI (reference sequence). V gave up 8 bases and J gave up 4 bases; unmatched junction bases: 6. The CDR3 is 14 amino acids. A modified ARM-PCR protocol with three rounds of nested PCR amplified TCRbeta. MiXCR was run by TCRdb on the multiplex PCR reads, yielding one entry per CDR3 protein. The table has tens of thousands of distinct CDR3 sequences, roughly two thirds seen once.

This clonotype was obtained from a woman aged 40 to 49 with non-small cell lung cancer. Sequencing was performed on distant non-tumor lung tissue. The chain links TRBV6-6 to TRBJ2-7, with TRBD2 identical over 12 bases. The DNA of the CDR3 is TGTGCCAGCTCCACTAGCGGGGGGCCTTACGAGCAGTACTTC. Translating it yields CASSTSGGPYEQYF.